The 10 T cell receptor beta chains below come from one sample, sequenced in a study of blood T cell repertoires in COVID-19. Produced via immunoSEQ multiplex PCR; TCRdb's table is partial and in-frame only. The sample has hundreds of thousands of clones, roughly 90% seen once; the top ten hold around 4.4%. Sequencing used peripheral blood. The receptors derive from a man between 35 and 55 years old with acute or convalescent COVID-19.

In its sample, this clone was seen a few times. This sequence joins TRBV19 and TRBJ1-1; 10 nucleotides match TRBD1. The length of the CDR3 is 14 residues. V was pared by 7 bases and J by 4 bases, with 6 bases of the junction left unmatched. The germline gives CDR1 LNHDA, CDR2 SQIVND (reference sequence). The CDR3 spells CASTDRGKRTEAFF. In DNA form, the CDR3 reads TGTGCCAGTACGGACAGGGGGAAACGCACTGAAGCTTTCTTT.

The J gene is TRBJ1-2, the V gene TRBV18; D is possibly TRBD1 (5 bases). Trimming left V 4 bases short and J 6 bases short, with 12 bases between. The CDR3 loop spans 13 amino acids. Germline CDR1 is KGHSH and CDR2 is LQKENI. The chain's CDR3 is CASSRAQTDGYTF. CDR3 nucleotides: TGTGCCAGCTCACGGGCACAGACAGATGGCTACACCTTC.

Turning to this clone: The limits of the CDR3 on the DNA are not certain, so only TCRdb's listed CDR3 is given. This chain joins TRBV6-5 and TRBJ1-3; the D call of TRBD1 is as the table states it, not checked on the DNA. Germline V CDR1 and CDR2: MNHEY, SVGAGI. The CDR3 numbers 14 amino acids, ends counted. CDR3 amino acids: CASSQSFGPGTIYF.

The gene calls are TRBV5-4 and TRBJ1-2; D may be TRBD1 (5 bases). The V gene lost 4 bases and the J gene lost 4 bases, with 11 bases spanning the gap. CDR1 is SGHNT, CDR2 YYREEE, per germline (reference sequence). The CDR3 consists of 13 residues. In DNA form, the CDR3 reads TGTGCCAGCAGCCAGGGTCAGGGCTATGGCTACACCTTC. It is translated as CASSQGQGYGYTF.

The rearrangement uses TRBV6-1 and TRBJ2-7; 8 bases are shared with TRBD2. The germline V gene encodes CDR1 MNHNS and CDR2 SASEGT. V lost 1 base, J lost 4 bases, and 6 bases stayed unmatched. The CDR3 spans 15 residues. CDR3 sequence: CASSEEGGGGYEQYF. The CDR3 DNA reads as TGTGCCAGCAGTGAAGAGGGTGGCGGGGGGTACGAGCAGTACTTC.

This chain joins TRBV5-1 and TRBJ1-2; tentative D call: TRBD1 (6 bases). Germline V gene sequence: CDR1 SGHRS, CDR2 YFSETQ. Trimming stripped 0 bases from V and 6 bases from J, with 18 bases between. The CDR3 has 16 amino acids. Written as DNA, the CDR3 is TGCGCCAGCAGCTTGGGGTTGGGACACCTAGGCCATGGCTACACCTTC. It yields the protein CASSLGLGHLGHGYTF.

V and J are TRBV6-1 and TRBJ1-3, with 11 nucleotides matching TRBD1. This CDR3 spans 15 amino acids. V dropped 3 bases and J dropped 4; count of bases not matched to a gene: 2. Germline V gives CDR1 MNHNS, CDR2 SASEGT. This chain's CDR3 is CASSEDRGPGNTIYF. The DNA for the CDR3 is TGTGCCAGCAGTGAGGACAGGGGGCCGGGAAACACCATATATTTT.

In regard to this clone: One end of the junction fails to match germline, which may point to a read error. Written as DNA, the CDR3 is TGTGCCAGCACCTCCTCGGACAGGGCCTACGAGCAGTGCTTC. Translation gives CASTSSDRAYEQCF. This chain links TRBV2 with TRBJ2-7, with TRBD1 identical over 8 bases. The germline V gene encodes CDR1 SNHLY and CDR2 FYNNEI. The CDR3 is 14 amino acids.

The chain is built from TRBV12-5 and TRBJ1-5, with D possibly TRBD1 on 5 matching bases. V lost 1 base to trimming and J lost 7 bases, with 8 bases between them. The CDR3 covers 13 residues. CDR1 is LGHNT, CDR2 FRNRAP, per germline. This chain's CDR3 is CASGLEQAQPQHF. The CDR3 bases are TGTGCTAGTGGTTTGGAACAGGCGCAGCCCCAGCATTTT.

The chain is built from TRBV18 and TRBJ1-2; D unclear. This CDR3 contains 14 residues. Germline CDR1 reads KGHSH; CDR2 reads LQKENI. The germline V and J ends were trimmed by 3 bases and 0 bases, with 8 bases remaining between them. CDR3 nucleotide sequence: TGTGCCAGCTCACCGGCAGCGGCTAACTATGGCTACACCTTC. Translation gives CASSPAAANYGYTF.